These 10 T cell receptor beta chains share one sample of origin, sequenced in a study of blood T cell repertoires in COVID-19. Clones were sequenced by immunoSEQ multiplex PCR, and TCRdb holds only the in-frame ones, with some missing. The profile shows 60,000 or so clones, 70% to 90% of them singletons. The sequencing sample was made of peripheral blood. The receptor set was obtained from a human donor in a cohort sampled during active COVID-19.

The chain has TRBV19 and TRBJ1-6; possibly TRBD1 for D (5 bases). The CDR3 contains 17 residues. The V and J ends lost 5 bases and 0 bases respectively, with 14 bases between them. Per germline, CDR1 LNHDA and CDR2 SQIVND (reference sequence). The CDR3 loop is CASSPLGLRSYNSPLHF. CDR3 in DNA: TGTGCCAGTAGTCCTTTGGGACTTCGCTCCTATAATTCACCCCTCCACTTT. Full variable domain (rest looked up from reference TRBV19 and TRBJ1-6): DGGITQSPKYLFRKEGQNVTLSCEQNLNHDAMYWYRQDPGQGLRLIYYSQIVNDFQKGDIAEGYSVSREKKESFPLTVTSAQKNPTAFYLCASSPLGLRSYNSPLHFGNGTRLTVT.

V and J are TRBV6-5 and TRBJ2-5; 9 nucleotides align to TRBD1. Trimming at V came to 6 bases and at J to 1 base, leaving 6 bases not matched to a gene. Per germline, CDR1 MNHEY and CDR2 SVGAGI. The CDR3 is 15 amino acids. The CDR3 is CASSEGQGRQETQYF. In DNA, the CDR3 is TGTGCCAGCAGCGAGGGACAGGGCCGCCAAGAGACCCAGTACTTC.

The V call is TRBV6-1, the J call TRBJ1-1; no firm D call. CDR1 is MNHNS, CDR2 SASEGT, per germline. V shed 1 base and J shed 4 bases, with 10 bases lying between them. The CDR3 is 14 amino acids. CDR3 sequence: CASSEVEGLTEAFF. CDR3 sequence (DNA): TGTGCCAGCAGTGAAGTTGAAGGACTCACTGAAGCTTTCTTT.

CDR3 sequence: CASSEFGRGGADTQYF. CDR3 sequence (DNA): TGTGCCAGCAGTGAATTTGGGCGGGGGGGTGCAGATACGCAGTATTTT. This sequence joins TRBV25-1 and TRBJ2-3; 9 bases line up with TRBD2. CDR3 size: 16 residues. Trimming took 1 base from V and 4 from J; bases not matched to a gene: 6. CDR1 is MGHDK and CDR2 is SYGVNS in the germline V gene.

The chain uses TRBV6-5 and TRBJ2-5; D is perhaps TRBD2 (5 bases). The CDR3 length is 11 residues. Deletions cut 6 bases from V and 5 bases from J, with 7 bases between. Germline CDR1 MNHEY, CDR2 SVGAGI. CDR3 DNA sequence: TGTGCCAGCAGGACTACGGAGACCCAGTACTTC. Protein sequence: CASRTTETQYF.

The chain employs TRBV12-3 or TRBV12-4 and TRBJ2-7; 9 positions match TRBD2. The CDR3 contains 13 residues. The V gene end was trimmed by 6 bases and the J gene end by 0 bases; junction bases not matched to a gene: 0. The DNA of the CDR3 is TGTGCCAGCAGGACTAGCGGCTCCTACGAGCAGTACTTC. It translates to CASRTSGSYEQYF.

This clone was seen a few times. This chain uses TRBV6-2 or TRBV6-3 with TRBJ1-1; the D gene is possibly TRBD1 (5 bases). Germline CDR1 and CDR2: MNHEY and SVGEGT. Trimming left V 0 bases short and J 11 bases short, with 13 bases between. The CDR3 runs to 13 residues. The CDR3 spells CASSYSSIRGAFF. The CDR3 DNA reads TGTGCCAGCAGTTACTCGAGTATCCGGGGGGCTTTCTTT.

This sequence joins TRBV4-2 and TRBJ2-6, with D tentatively TRBD1 (6 bases). The ends were cut back, 0 bases at V and 0 bases at J, with 9 bases in the middle. Germline V lookup: CDR1 LGHNA, CDR2 YNFKEQ. CDR3 length: 17 residues. The CDR3 bases are TGTGCCAGCAGCCAAGATGGGGGCTCCTCTGGGGCCAACGTCCTGACTTTC. It codes for CASSQDGGSSGANVLTF.

J is TRBJ2-3 and V is TRBV19, with D perhaps matching TRBD1 (6 bases). This CDR3 has 13 amino acids. Trimming pared 5 bases from V and 4 bases from J, leaving 10 bases between. Germline V gene lookup returns CDR1 LNHDA and CDR2 SQIVND (reference sequence). In nucleotides, the CDR3 is TGTGCCAGTAGTCACAGGGATCCAGATACGCAGTATTTT. Translated, it gives CASSHRDPDTQYF.

This sequence joins TRBV30 and TRBJ2-5, with D maybe TRBD2 (6 bases). Trimming took 1 base from V and 5 from J, leaving 17 bases between them. CDR1 is GTSNPN and CDR2 is SVGIG in the germline V gene (reference sequence). The CDR3 runs 15 residues. In DNA form, the CDR3 reads TGTGCCTGGAGTGCTGAGTTGTTTAGCGGCGAGACCCAGTACTTC. Its translation is CAWSAELFSGETQYF.